What follows are 2 T cell receptor beta chains derived from one specimen sequenced in a study of cytomegalovirus exposure and HLA in healthy donors. The PCR contained 60 Vbeta and 13 Jbeta primers. Libraries were prepared by immunoSEQ multiplex PCR; TCRdb keeps only in-frame clonotypes and omits some of them. In the table there are 200,000 or so clones, about 76% of which are singletons. The sequenced material came from PBMCs. The source is a male donor in good health and CMV-seropositive.

The gene calls are TRBV7-2 and TRBJ2-7, with D possibly matching TRBD1 (5 bases). Looked up from germline, CDR1 is SGHTA and CDR2 is FQGNSA. The CDR3 totals 14 residues. Trimming took 6 bases from V and 3 from J, leaving 15 bases between them. CDR3 nucleotides: TGTGCCAGCAGAGAATTGGGGCCAGGCTACGAGCAGTACTTC. The encoded protein is CASRELGPGYEQYF.

This clone was observed a single time. The chain has TRBV18 and TRBJ1-2; D is undetermined. This CDR3 is built from 12 residues. Between the trimmed V and J ends, which lost 3 bases and 8 bases, there was a span of 10 bases. CDR1 is KGHSH, CDR2 LQKENI, per germline. In DNA form, the CDR3 reads TGTGCCAGCTCACCGGAGAAAGGAGGCTACACCTTC. Translation gives CASSPEKGGYTF.